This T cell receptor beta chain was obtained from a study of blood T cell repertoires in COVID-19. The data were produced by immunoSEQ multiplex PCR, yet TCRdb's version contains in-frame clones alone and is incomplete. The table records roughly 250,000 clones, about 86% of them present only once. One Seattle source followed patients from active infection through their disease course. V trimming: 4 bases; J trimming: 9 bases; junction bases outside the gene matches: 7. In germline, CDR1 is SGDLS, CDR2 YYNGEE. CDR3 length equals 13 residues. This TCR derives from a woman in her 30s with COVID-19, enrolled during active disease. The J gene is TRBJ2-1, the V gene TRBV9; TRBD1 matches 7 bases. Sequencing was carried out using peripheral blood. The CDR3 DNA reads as TGTGCCAGCAGCACCCCGGACAGGTTTGAGCAGTTCTTC. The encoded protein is CASSTPDRFEQFF. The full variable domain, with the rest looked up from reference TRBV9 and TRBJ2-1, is DSGVTQTPKHLITATGQRVTLRCSPRSGDLSVYWYQQSLDQGLQFLIQYYNGEERAKGNILERFSAQQFPDLHSELNLSSLELGDSALYFCASSTPDRFEQFFGPGTRLTVL.